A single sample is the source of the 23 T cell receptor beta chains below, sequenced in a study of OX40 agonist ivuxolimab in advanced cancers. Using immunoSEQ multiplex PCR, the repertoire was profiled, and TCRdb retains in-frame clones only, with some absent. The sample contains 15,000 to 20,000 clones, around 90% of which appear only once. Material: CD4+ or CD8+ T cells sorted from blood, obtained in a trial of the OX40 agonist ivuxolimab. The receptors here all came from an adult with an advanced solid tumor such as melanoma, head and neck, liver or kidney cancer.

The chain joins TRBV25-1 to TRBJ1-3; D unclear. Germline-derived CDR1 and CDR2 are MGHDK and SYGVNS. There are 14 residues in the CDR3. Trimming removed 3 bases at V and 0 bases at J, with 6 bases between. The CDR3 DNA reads TGTGCCAGCAGTGACTTCGGCTCTGGAAACACCATATATTTT. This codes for CASSDFGSGNTIYF.

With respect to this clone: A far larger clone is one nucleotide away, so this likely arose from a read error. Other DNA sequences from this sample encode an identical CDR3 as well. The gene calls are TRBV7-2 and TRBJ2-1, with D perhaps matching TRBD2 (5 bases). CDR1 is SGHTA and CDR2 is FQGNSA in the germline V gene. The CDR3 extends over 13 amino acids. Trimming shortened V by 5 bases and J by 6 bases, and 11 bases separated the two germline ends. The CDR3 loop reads CASSQDYLNEQFF. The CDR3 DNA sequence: TGTGCCAGCAGCCAAGACTACCTCAATGAGCAGTTCTTC.

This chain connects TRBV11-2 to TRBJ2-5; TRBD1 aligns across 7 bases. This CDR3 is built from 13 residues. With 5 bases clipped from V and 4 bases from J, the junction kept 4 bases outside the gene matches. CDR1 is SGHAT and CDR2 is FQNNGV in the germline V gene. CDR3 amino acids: CASSPGGAETQYF. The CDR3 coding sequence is TGTGCCAGCAGCCCAGGGGGAGCAGAGACCCAGTACTTC.

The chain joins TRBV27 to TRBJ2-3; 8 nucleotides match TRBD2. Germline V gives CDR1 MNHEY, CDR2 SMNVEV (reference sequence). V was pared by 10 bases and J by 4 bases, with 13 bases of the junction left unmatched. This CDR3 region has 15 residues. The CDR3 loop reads CATTSGTSFADTQYF. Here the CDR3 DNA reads TGTGCCACAACTTCCGGGACTAGTTTCGCAGATACGCAGTATTTT.

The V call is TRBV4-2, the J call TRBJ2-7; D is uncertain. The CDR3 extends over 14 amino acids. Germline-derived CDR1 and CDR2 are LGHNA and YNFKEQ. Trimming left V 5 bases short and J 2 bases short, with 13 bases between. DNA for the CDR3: TGTGCCAGCAGCTTCCCGGACGGAACCTACGAGCAGTACTTC. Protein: CASSFPDGTYEQYF.

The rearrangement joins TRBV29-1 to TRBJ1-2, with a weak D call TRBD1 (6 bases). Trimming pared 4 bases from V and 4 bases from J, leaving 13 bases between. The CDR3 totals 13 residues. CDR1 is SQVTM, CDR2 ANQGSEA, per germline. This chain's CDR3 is CSVVTGGAYGYTF. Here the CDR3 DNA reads TGCAGCGTTGTTACCGGGGGGGCCTATGGCTACACCTTC.

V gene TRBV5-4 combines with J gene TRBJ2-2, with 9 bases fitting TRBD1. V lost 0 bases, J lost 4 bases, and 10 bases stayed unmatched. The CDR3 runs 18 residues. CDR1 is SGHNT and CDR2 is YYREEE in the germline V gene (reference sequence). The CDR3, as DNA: TGTGCCAGCAGCTTGGAGGGACAGGGCTCGTCGGTCACCGGGGAGCTGTTTTTT. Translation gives CASSLEGQGSSVTGELFF.

CDR3 in amino acids: CASSNLGGSETQYF. DNA for the CDR3: TGTGCCAGCAGTAATCTAGGGGGCTCGGAGACCCAGTACTTC. The chain joins TRBV6-9 to TRBJ2-5; 7 nucleotides match TRBD1. Germline V lookup: CDR1 MNHGY, CDR2 SVAAGI. The V and J ends lost 5 bases and 5 bases, in that order; junction bases with no gene match: 8. The CDR3 has 14 amino acids.

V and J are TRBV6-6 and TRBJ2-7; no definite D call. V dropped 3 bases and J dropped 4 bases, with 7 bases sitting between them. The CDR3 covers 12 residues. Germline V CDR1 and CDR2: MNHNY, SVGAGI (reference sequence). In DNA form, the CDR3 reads TGTGCCAGCAGTTATGCTGGATACGAGCAGTACTTC. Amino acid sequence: CASSYAGYEQYF.

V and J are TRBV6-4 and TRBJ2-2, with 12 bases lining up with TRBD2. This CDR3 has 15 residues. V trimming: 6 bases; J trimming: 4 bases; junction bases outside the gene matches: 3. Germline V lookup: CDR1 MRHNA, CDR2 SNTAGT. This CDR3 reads CASSRLAGATGELFF. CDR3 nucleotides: TGTGCCAGCAGCAGACTAGCGGGAGCCACCGGGGAGCTGTTTTTT.

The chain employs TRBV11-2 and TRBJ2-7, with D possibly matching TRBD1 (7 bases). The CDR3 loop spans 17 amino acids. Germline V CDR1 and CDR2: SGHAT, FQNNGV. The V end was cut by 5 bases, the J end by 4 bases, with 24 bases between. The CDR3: CASSHRGTEVGSYEQYF. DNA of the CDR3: TGTGCCAGCAGCCACCGCGGGACAGAGGTGGGGTCGTACGAGCAGTACTTC.

The CDR3 loop is CASSQDMEGGYTF. CDR3 bases: TGCGCCAGCAGCCAAGACATGGAAGGTGGCTACACCTTC. This chain joins TRBV4-1 and TRBJ1-2; D is uncertain. CDR1 and CDR2 (germline): MGHRA, YSYEKL. V lost 0 bases to trimming and J lost 7 bases, with 9 bases between them. This CDR3 region has 13 residues.

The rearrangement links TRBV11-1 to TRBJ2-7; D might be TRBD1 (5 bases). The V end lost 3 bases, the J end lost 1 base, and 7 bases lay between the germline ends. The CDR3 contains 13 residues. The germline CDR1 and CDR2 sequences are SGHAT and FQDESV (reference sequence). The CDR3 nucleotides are TGTGCCAGCAGCTTTTCAGGGTCCTACGAGCAGTACTTC. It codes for CASSFSGSYEQYF. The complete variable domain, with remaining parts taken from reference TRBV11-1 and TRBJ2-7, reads EAEVAQSPRYKITEKSQAVAFWCDPISGHATLYWYRQILGQGPELLVQFQDESVVDDSQLPKDRFSAERLKGVDSTLKIQPAELGDSAMYLCASSFSGSYEQYFGPGTRLTVT.

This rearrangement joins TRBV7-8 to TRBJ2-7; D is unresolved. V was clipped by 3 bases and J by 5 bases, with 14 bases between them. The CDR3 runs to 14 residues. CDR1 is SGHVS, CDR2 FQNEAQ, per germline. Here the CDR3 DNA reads TGTGCCAGCAGCTTCCAGACCAGCGCGCACGAGCAGTACTTC. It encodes CASSFQTSAHEQYF.

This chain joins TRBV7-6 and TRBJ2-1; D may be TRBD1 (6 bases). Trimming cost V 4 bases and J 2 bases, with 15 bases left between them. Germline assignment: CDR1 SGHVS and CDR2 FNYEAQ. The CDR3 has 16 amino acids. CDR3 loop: CASSSTRDTAYNEQFF. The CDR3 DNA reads TGTGCCAGCAGCTCAACCCGGGACACCGCCTACAATGAGCAGTTCTTC.

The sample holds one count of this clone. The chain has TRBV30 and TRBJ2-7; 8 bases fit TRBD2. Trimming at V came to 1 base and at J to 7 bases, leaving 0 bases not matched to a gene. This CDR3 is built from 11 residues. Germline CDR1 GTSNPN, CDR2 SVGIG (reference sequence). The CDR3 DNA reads TGTGCCTGGAGTGGCGGGGGGGAGCAGTACTTC. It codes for CAWSGGGEQYF.

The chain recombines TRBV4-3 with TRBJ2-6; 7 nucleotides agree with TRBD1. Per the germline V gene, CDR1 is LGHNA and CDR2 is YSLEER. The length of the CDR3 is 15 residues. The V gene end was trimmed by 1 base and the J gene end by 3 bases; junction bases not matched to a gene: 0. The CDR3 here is CASSQGTGGANVLTF. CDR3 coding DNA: TGCGCCAGCAGCCAAGGGACAGGTGGGGCCAACGTCCTGACTTTC.

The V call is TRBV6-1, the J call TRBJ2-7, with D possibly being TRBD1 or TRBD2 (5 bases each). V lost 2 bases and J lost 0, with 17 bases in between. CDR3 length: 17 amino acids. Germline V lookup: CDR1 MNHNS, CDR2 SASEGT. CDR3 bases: TGTGCCAGCAGTGAAAAGGGTCAGGGACCTTACTCCTACGAGCAGTACTTC. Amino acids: CASSEKGQGPYSYEQYF.

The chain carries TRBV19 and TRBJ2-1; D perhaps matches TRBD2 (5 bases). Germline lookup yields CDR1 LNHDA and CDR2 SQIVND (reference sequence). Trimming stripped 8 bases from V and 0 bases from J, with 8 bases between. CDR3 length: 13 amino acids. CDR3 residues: CASRTSSYNEQFF. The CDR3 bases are TGTGCCAGTCGGACTTCCTCCTACAATGAGCAGTTCTTC. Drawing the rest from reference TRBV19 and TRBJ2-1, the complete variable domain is DGGITQSPKYLFRKEGQNVTLSCEQNLNHDAMYWYRQDPGQGLRLIYYSQIVNDFQKGDIAEGYSVSREKKESFPLTVTSAQKNPTAFYLCASRTSSYNEQFFGPGTRLTVL.

The CDR3 region is CASSLYYSSYNEQFF. DNA for the CDR3: TGTGCCAGCAGCCTCTATTATAGCTCCTACAATGAGCAGTTCTTC. The chain couples TRBV6-4 to TRBJ2-1; the D is unclear. The CDR3 is made up of 15 amino acids. V was shortened by 6 bases and J by 0 bases, with 12 bases between the two germline ends. Germline CDR1 and CDR2: MRHNA and SNTAGT.

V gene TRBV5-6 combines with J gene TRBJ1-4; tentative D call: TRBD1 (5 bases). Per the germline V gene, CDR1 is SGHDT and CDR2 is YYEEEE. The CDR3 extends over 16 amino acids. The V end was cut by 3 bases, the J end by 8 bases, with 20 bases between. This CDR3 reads CASSSSGGGAWEKLFF. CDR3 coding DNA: TGTGCCAGCAGCTCCAGCGGCGGCGGGGCCTGGGAAAAACTGTTTTTT.

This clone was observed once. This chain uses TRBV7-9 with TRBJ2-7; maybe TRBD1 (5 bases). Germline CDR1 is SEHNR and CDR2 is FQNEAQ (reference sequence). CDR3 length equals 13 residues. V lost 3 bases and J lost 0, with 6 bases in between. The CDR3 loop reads CASSFDSSYEQYF. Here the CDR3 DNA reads TGTGCCAGCAGCTTCGACAGCTCCTACGAGCAGTACTTC. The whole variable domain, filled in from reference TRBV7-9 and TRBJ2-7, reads DTGVSQNPRHKITKRGQNVTFRCDPISEHNRLYWYRQTLGQGPEFLTYFQNEAQLEKSRLLSDRFSAERPKGSFSTLEIQRTEQGDSAMYLCASSFDSSYEQYFGPGTRLTVT.

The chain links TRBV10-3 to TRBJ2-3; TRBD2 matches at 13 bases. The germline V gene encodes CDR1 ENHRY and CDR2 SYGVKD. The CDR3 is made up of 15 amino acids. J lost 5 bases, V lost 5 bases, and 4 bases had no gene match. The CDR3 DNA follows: TGTGCCATCAGTACGGGACTAGCGGGGCGAGATACGCAGTATTTT. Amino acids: CAISTGLAGRDTQYF.